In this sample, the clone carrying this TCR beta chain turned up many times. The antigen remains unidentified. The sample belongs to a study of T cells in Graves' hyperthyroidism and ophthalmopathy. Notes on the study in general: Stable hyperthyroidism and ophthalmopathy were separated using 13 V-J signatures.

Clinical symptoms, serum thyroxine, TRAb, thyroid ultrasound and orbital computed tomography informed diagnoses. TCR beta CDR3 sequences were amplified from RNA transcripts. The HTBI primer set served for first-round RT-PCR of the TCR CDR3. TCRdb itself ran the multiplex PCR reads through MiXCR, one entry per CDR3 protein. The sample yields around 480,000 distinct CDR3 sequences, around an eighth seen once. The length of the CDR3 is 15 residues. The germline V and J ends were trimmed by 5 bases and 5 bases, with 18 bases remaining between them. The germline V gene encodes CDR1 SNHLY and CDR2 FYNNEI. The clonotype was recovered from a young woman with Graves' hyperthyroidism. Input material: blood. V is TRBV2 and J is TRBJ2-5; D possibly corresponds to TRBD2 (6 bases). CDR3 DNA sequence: TGTGCCAGCAGTCCGAATGGAGGGCCAAGTGAGACCCAGTACTTC. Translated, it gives CASSPNGGPSETQYF.